Below, 27 T cell receptor beta chains from the same sample are listed, as sequenced in a study of T cells in Graves' hyperthyroidism and ophthalmopathy. Amplified regions were TCR beta CDR3 sequences from RNA transcripts. Initially, a first-round RT-PCR of the TCR CDR3 employed the HTBI primer set. One entry per CDR3 protein results from TCRdb running MiXCR on the multiplex PCR reads. Of roughly 510,000 distinct CDR3 sequences listed, less than 25% are singletons. The sequenced sample consisted of blood. These receptors were taken from a man aged 18 to 30 with Graves' hyperthyroidism.

This clonotype was observed many times. The CDR3 here is CASSRADSNYGYTF. CDR3 sequence (DNA): TGTGCCAGCAGCCGGGCGGATTCTAACTATGGCTACACCTTC. The chain has TRBV14 and TRBJ1-2, with D unclear. Trimming cost V 4 bases and J 0 bases, with 9 bases left between them. The germline CDR1 and CDR2 sequences are SGHDN and FVKESK. The CDR3 spans 14 residues. Using reference TRBV14 and TRBJ1-2 for the parts outside the CDR3, the full variable domain is EAGVTQFPSHSVIEKGQTVTLRCDPISGHDNLYWYRRVMGKEIKFLLHFVKESKQDESGMPNNRFLAERTGGTYSTLKVQPAELEDSGVYFCASSRADSNYGYTFGSGTRLTVV.

The chain has TRBV6-5 and TRBJ1-3; D is ambiguous. The V end lost 0 bases, the J end lost 0 bases, and 9 bases lay between the germline ends. The germline V gene has CDR1 MNHEY and CDR2 SVGAGI. The CDR3 is 16 amino acids. Here the CDR3 reads CASSYSVGSSGNTIYF. The CDR3 DNA follows: TGTGCCAGCAGTTACTCTGTCGGGAGCTCTGGAAACACCATATATTTT.

This clonotype was seen ten or more times. This chain joins TRBV5-1 and TRBJ1-1; TRBD1 might be the D (6 bases). Trimming took off 1 base at V and 0 bases at J, with 19 bases between the two ends. The germline gives CDR1 SGHRS, CDR2 YFSETQ. The CDR3 spans 18 residues. The CDR3 spells CASSLSWTASSMNTEAFF. The CDR3 region has the DNA TGCGCCAGCAGCTTGTCCTGGACAGCCAGTTCCATGAACACTGAAGCTTTCTTT.

The genes are TRBV4-1 and TRBJ2-5, with 9 positions matching TRBD2. Trimming removed 1 base from V and 7 bases from J; junction bases left unmatched: 10. Germline V gene data show CDR1 as MGHRA and CDR2 as YSYEKL. The CDR3 is 16 residues long. CDR3 in amino acids: CASSQVWRGGAWTQYF. DNA of the CDR3: TGCGCCAGCAGCCAAGTATGGCGGGGGGGGGCGTGGACCCAGTACTTC.

A few counts support this clonotype. This rearrangement joins TRBV9 to TRBJ2-2; a weak D match, TRBD2 (5 bases). V gave up 4 bases and J gave up 6 bases, with 13 bases separating them. Per the germline V gene, CDR1 is SGDLS and CDR2 is YYNGEE. The CDR3 runs 14 residues. CDR3 sequence reads: CASSPDGVPGELFF. The DNA of the CDR3 is TGTGCCAGCAGCCCCGACGGGGTACCCGGGGAGCTGTTTTTT.

This clonotype appeared many times. The chain uses TRBV7-2 and TRBJ2-6; D is possibly TRBD2 (5 bases). The length of the CDR3 is 17 residues. Germline assignment: CDR1 SGHTA and CDR2 FQGNSA. V lost 5 bases, J lost 0 bases, and 14 bases lay in between. The DNA of the CDR3 is TGTGCCAGCAGCCCTTGGACGGGAAACTCTGGGGCCAACGTCCTGACTTTC. This encodes CASSPWTGNSGANVLTF.

This clonotype has a count of ten or more. The chain couples TRBV11-2 to TRBJ1-2, with unresolved D. This CDR3 is 13 amino acids long. Germline CDR1 reads SGHAT; CDR2 reads FQNNGV. The ends were cut back, 6 bases at V and 2 bases at J, with 10 bases in the middle. In DNA, the CDR3 is TGTGCCAGCAGTTTGGACGAGAACTATGGCTACACCTTC. It translates to CASSLDENYGYTF.

This clonotype was seen repeatedly, ten times or more. The chain has TRBV6-5 and TRBJ1-5; TRBD1 matches 7 bases. The J segment lost 5 bases and the V segment lost 2 bases, leaving 21 bases of the junction unmatched. This CDR3 region has 20 residues. Germline CDR1 and CDR2: MNHEY and SVGAGI. CDR3 residues: CASSYPLGPGQTDWDQPQHF. The CDR3 DNA reads TGTGCCAGCAGTTACCCTTTGGGCCCGGGACAGACCGATTGGGATCAGCCCCAGCATTTT.

A remark on this clonotype: A read error may account for a junction end that differs from germline. The CDR3 reads CANSPAYEQYF. DNA for the CDR3: TGTGCCAACAGTCCCGCCTACGAGCAGTACTTC. V usage is TRBV27 and J usage is TRBJ2-7; D remains unclear. The germline V gene has CDR1 MNHEY and CDR2 SMNVEV (reference sequence). This CDR3 is 11 amino acids long.

This clonotype has at least ten counts. The rearrangement joins TRBV6-1 to TRBJ2-7, with a tentative D call TRBD1 (6 bases). The length of the CDR3 is 13 residues. V was pared by 3 bases and J by 5 bases, with 11 bases between. Germline V gene lookup returns CDR1 MNHNS and CDR2 SASEGT. CDR3 protein: CASSEGAEDEQYF. In DNA form, the CDR3 reads TGTGCCAGCAGTGAGGGGGCGGAGGACGAGCAGTACTTC.

This clonotype was seen repeatedly, ten times or more. The gene calls are TRBV6-1 and TRBJ1-5, with unresolved D. This CDR3 contains 16 residues. The germline gives CDR1 MNHNS, CDR2 SASEGT. Trimming pared 6 bases from V and 2 bases from J, leaving 17 bases between. CDR3 nucleotides: TGTGCCAGCAGGGAGATCCCGAGATCTCGCAATCAGCCCCAGCATTTT. Translated, it gives CASREIPRSRNQPQHF.

This clonotype has at least ten counts. This chain links TRBV11-1 with TRBJ2-5; 13 positions agree with TRBD2. The CDR3 has 18 amino acids. The germline V gene has CDR1 SGHAT and CDR2 FQDESV (reference sequence). The junction had 8 bases not matched to a gene; V was cut back by 2 bases and J by 2 bases. CDR3 sequence reads: CASSLRATSGGLQETQYF. DNA for the CDR3: TGTGCCAGCAGCTTACGAGCGACTAGCGGGGGGCTTCAAGAGACCCAGTACTTC.

At least ten counts were recorded for this clonotype. This chain joins TRBV20-1 and TRBJ1-5; 10 bases match TRBD1. Germline loops: CDR1 DFQATT, CDR2 SNEGSKA (reference sequence). J was trimmed by 6 bases and V by 8 bases; bases with no gene match: 7. This CDR3 is built from 13 residues. The CDR3 protein is CSTWDRGSQPQHF. The CDR3 DNA sequence: TGCAGTACCTGGGACAGGGGAAGTCAGCCCCAGCATTTT.

This clonotype was found a few times. V is TRBV4-1 and J is TRBJ2-2; maybe TRBD2 (6 bases). CDR1 is MGHRA, CDR2 YSYEKL, per germline. The CDR3 is 14 residues long. V was pared by 0 bases and J by 6 bases, with 8 bases between. CDR3 sequence reads: CASSQDGTPGELFF. The CDR3 nucleotides are TGCGCCAGCAGCCAAGACGGGACTCCCGGGGAGCTGTTTTTT.

This clonotype was seen at least ten times. V usage is TRBV30 and J usage is TRBJ1-5, with 9 positions matching TRBD1. Trimming at V came to 3 bases and at J to 4 bases, leaving 7 bases not matched to a gene. Germline loops: CDR1 GTSNPN, CDR2 SVGIG (reference sequence). CDR3 length: 15 amino acids. Here the CDR3 reads CAWRKTGGWNQPQHF. The CDR3 DNA reads TGTGCCTGGAGGAAGACAGGGGGATGGAATCAGCCCCAGCATTTT.

This clonotype showed up many times. The chain is built from TRBV6-5 and TRBJ1-1, with TRBD1 as a possible D gene (6 bases). This CDR3 has 13 residues. CDR1 is MNHEY and CDR2 is SVGAGI in the germline V gene. Trimming took off 0 bases at V and 6 bases at J, with 8 bases between the two ends. The CDR3 here is CASSYSRTAEAFF. The CDR3, as DNA: TGTGCCAGCAGTTACTCCAGGACAGCTGAAGCTTTCTTT.

This clonotype was recorded only once. J is TRBJ2-5 and V is TRBV6-2 or TRBV6-3; D is undetermined. This CDR3 region has 15 residues. Germline V gene sequence: CDR1 MNHEY, CDR2 SVGEGT. Trimming shortened V by 2 bases and J by 5 bases, and 15 bases separated the two germline ends. CDR3 region: CASSYNSAWTETQYF. DNA for the CDR3: TGTGCCAGCAGTTACAACAGCGCCTGGACGGAGACCCAGTACTTC.

In this sample, this clonotype turned up many times. DNA for the CDR3: TGTGCCAGCAGTAGCTGGACAGCCACCGCGTTGCACACTGAAGCTTTCTTT. Translated: CASSSWTATALHTEAFF. The genes are TRBV2 and TRBJ1-1, with D perhaps TRBD1 (6 bases). CDR3 length: 17 residues. V lost 5 bases and J lost 3, with 22 bases in between. Germline loops: CDR1 SNHLY, CDR2 FYNNEI. Variable domain in full (rest from reference TRBV2 and TRBJ1-1): EPEVTQTPSHQVTQMGQEVILRCVPISNHLYFYWYRQILGQKVEFLVSFYNNEISEKSEIFDDQFSVERPDGSNFTLKIRSTKLEDSAMYFCASSSWTATALHTEAFFGQGTRLTVV.

This clonotype was detected ten times or more. This chain connects TRBV20-1 to TRBJ1-1; 8 bases are shared with TRBD1. CDR1 DFQATT and CDR2 SNEGSKA come from the germline V gene (reference sequence). Trimming removed 3 bases from V and 5 bases from J; junction bases left unmatched: 8. This CDR3 is built from 14 residues. CDR3 in amino acids: CSASAGGAGTEAFF. The DNA for the CDR3 is TGCAGTGCTAGCGCAGGGGGCGCAGGGACTGAAGCTTTCTTT.

As to this clonotype: This clone may be a read error of a much larger clone one base away. This chain uses TRBV5-1 with TRBJ1-6, with 7 bases fitting TRBD1. In germline, CDR1 is SGHRS, CDR2 YFSETQ. CDR3 length equals 15 residues. Germline trimming cut 4 bases from V and 6 bases from J; bases unmatched to any gene: 7. The CDR3 sequence: CASSEGGQINSPLHF. CDR3 coding DNA: TGCGCCAGCAGCGAGGGGGGACAGATTAATTCACCCCTCCACTTT.

This clonotype was observed a few times. The CDR3 sequence: CASSLFGRNTEAFF. The CDR3 DNA is TGTGCCAGCAGTTTATTTGGACGGAACACTGAAGCTTTCTTT. This chain joins TRBV28 and TRBJ1-1; no clear D. This CDR3 has 14 amino acids. Germline CDR1 and CDR2: MDHEN and SYDVKM. The ends were cut back, 1 base at V and 1 base at J, with 7 bases in the middle.

In regard to this clonotype: The conserved closing phenylalanine or tryptophan is absent in this CDR3, likely reflecting a read error. It is unclear where the CDR3 begins or ends on the DNA, so no DNA is shown, and the CDR3 is as TCRdb lists it. This rearrangement joins TRBV7-3 to TRBJ1-5. Germline CDR1 reads SGHTA; CDR2 reads FQGTGA. Including both end residues, the CDR3 is 10 amino acids long. The CDR3 loop is CASVDQPHHL.

This clonotype has a handful of counts. One end of the junction does not line up with germline, which may come from a read error. The chain recombines TRBV28 with TRBJ2-2; 8 positions agree with TRBD1. CDR1 is MDHEN and CDR2 is SYDVKM in the germline V gene. This CDR3 spans 16 amino acids. DNA for the CDR3: TGTGCCAGCGGTATCGACAGGGGAAAAATGGCCGGGAAGCTGTTTTTT. This gives the protein CASGIDRGKMAGKLFF.

This clonotype was counted ten times or more. The chain recombines TRBV6-2 or TRBV6-3 with TRBJ2-7; no firm D call. CDR3 length equals 12 residues. Trimming pared 0 bases from V and 11 bases from J, leaving 11 bases between. Per the germline V gene, CDR1 is MNHEY and CDR2 is SVGEGT. This CDR3 is CASSYSGLEEYF. The CDR3 bases are TGTGCCAGCAGTTACTCGGGGTTGGAAGAGTACTTC.

On this clonotype itself: One end of the junction fails to match germline, which may point to a read error. J is TRBJ2-5 and V is TRBV28, with TRBD1 matching 7 bases. Germline loops: CDR1 MDHEN, CDR2 SYDVKM. This CDR3 is 15 amino acids long. Here the CDR3 DNA reads TGTGCCAACAGTTCGCGGAAGGGGGCCCAAGAGACCCAGTACTTC. It codes for CANSSRKGAQETQYF.

This clonotype was seen at least ten times. The V gene is TRBV19, the J gene TRBJ1-1; a possible D gene is TRBD1 (6 bases). The CDR3 runs 16 residues. Germline V gene data show CDR1 as LNHDA and CDR2 as SQIVND (reference sequence). V shed 4 bases and J shed 4 bases, with 19 bases lying between them. Here the CDR3 reads CASSTPMGGAATEAFF. As DNA, the CDR3 is TGTGCCAGTAGTACCCCTATGGGGGGGGCGGCCACTGAAGCTTTCTTT. Looking up the rest from reference TRBV19 and TRBJ1-1 gives the full variable domain: DGGITQSPKYLFRKEGQNVTLSCEQNLNHDAMYWYRQDPGQGLRLIYYSQIVNDFQKGDIAEGYSVSREKKESFPLTVTSAQKNPTAFYLCASSTPMGGAATEAFFGQGTRLTVV.

This clonotype came up many times. The chain couples TRBV20-1 to TRBJ2-7, with unresolved D. The CDR3 runs to 12 residues. Looked up from germline, CDR1 is DFQATT and CDR2 is SNEGSKA (reference sequence). The V gene lost 3 bases and the J gene lost 0 bases, with 6 bases spanning the gap. CDR3 nucleotides: TGCAGTGCTAGGGCCTTCTCCTACGAGCAGTACTTC. This translates into CSARAFSYEQYF.